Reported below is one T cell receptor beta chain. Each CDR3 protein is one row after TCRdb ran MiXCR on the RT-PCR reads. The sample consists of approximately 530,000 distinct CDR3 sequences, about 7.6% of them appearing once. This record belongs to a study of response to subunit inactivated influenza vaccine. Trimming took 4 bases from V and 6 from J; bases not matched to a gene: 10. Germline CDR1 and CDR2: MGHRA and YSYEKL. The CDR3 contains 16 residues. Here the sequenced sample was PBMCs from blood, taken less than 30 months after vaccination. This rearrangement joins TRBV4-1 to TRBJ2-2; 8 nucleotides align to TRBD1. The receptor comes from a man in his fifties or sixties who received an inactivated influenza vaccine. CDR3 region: CASSLQTGVLAGELFF. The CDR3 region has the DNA TGCGCCAGCAGCCTCCAGACAGGGGTACTGGCCGGGGAGCTGTTTTTT.